A single sample is the source of the 6 T cell receptor beta chains below, sequenced in a study of cytomegalovirus exposure and HLA in healthy donors (dated by TCRdb to the late 2010s). Library preparation used the immunoSEQ multiplex PCR assay. As stored in TCRdb, this immuneACCESS dataset retains in-frame rearrangements with V and J assigned. A fraction of the clones does not appear; measured against another copy, unresolved V genes explain less than half of the discrepancy, and the remainder lacks a known reason. This sample has roughly 250,000 clones in its table, and 90% of those were observed once. The top ten clonotypes cover around 0.34% of the sample. The sample taken for sequencing was PBMCs. All receptors derive from a young woman in good health and CMV-seronegative.

The chain is built from TRBV9 and TRBJ2-1, with TRBD2 identical over 10 bases. Per germline, CDR1 SGDLS and CDR2 YYNGEE. Unmatched junction bases numbered 6, after V lost 0 bases and J lost 9 bases. This CDR3 is built from 15 residues. The CDR3 nucleotides are TGTGCCAGCAGCGTAGATGAGCGGGGGGGAGGTGAGCAGTTCTTC. This gives the protein CASSVDERGGGEQFF.

The rearrangement uses TRBV18 and TRBJ2-3; D is perhaps TRBD2 (5 bases). The CDR3 has 13 residues. CDR1 is KGHSH, CDR2 LQKENI, per germline. V lost 6 bases to trimming and J lost 3 bases, with 10 bases between them. The CDR3 bases are TGTGCCAGCTCCAATGGACTGACAGATACGCAGTATTTT. Protein product: CASSNGLTDTQYF.

This clone has only one observation. The V and J genes are TRBV11-2 and TRBJ2-1, with D unclear. Germline values: CDR1 SGHAT, CDR2 FQNNGV. The V and J ends lost 7 bases and 7 bases respectively, with 8 bases between them. The CDR3 is 11 amino acids. This CDR3 reads CASNFGNEQFF. In DNA, the CDR3 is TGTGCCAGCAACTTCGGGAATGAGCAGTTCTTC.

This chain connects TRBV4-1 to TRBJ1-1, with D tentatively TRBD1 (6 bases). Between the trimmed V and J ends, which lost 4 bases and 5 bases, there was a span of 14 bases. The CDR3 contains 14 residues. Germline values: CDR1 MGHRA, CDR2 YSYEKL. The CDR3 DNA reads TGCGCCAGCAGCCCGCGCTCAGGGGAAACTGAAGCTTTCTTT. This translates into CASSPRSGETEAFF.

The chain couples TRBV4-3 to TRBJ2-5; D unresolved. The length of the CDR3 is 13 residues. The ends were cut back, 0 bases at V and 5 bases at J, with 7 bases in the middle. The germline V gene has CDR1 LGHNA and CDR2 YSLEER. The CDR3: CASSQDRGETQYF. The DNA for the CDR3 is TGCGCCAGCAGCCAAGATCGCGGCGAGACCCAGTACTTC.

The V call is TRBV18, the J call TRBJ1-2, with D possibly being TRBD1 (5 bases). This CDR3 is 14 amino acids long. The V gene lost 6 bases and the J gene lost 2 bases, with 13 bases spanning the gap. CDR1 is KGHSH and CDR2 is LQKENI in the germline V gene. The CDR3 DNA reads TGTGCCAGCTCCCCAAACGACAGAAACTATGGCTACACCTTC. It codes for CASSPNDRNYGYTF.